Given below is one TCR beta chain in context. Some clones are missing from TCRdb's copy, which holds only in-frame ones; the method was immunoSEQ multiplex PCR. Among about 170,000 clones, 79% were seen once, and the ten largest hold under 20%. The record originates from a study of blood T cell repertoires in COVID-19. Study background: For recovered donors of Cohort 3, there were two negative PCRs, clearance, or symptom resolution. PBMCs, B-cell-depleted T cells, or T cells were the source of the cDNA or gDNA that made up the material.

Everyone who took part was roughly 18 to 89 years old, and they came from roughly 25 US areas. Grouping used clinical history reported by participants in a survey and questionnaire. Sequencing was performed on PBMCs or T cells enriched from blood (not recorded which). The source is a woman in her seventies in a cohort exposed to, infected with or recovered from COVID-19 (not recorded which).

The CDR3 coding sequence is TGTGCCAGCAGCGGGAATGGAGGCACAGATACGCAGTATTTT. Translation gives CASSGNGGTDTQYF. The genes are TRBV2 and TRBJ2-3; D may be TRBD2 (5 bases). Trimming took off 6 bases at V and 1 base at J, with 11 bases between the two ends. The CDR3 is 14 residues long. The germline gives CDR1 SNHLY, CDR2 FYNNEI.